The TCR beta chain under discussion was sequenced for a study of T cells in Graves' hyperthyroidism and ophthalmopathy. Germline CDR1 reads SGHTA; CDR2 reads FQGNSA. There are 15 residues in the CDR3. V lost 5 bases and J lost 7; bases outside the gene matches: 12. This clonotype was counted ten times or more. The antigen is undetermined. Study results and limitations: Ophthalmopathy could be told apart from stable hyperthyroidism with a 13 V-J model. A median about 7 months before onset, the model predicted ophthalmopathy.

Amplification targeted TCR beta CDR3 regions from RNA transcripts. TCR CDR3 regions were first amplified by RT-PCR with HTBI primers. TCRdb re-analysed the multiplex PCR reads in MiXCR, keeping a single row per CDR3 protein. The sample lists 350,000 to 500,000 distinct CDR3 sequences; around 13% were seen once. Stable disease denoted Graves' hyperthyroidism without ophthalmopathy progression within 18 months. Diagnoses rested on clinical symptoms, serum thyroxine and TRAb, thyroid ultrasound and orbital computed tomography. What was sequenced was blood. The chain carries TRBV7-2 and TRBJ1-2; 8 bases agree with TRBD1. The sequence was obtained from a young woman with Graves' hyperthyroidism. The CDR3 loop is CASSVYPGQVAGYTF. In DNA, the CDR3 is TGTGCCAGCAGCGTGTATCCGGGACAGGTTGCTGGCTACACCTTC.